The 19 T cell receptor beta chains below all came from one sample that was sequenced in a study of regulatory T cells in long-lasting Graves disease. Time point given: persistent/refractory GD, antithyroid drugs over 5 years with positive TRAb. RNA isolated from PBMCs was used to make the TCR library. iRepertoire HTBI primers and Arm-PCR of CDR3 regions built TCR beta libraries. A single record per CDR3 protein comes from TCRdb applying MiXCR to the multiplex PCR reads. The sample consists of over 650,000 distinct CDR3 sequences, around 32% of them appearing once. The sequencing here drew on peripheral blood mononuclear cells (PBMCs), taken when the disease was refractory, from a patient treated with antithyroid drugs. The source is a female donor with Graves disease.

Remarks on this clonotype: A read error may be the cause here, since a much bigger clone is one base away. The chain links TRBV2 to TRBJ1-1; no clear D. The length of the CDR3 is 14 residues. CDR1 and CDR2 (germline): SNHLY, FYNNEI. The CDR3 reads CVSSVFRGNTEAFF. CDR3 nucleotide sequence: TGTGTCAGCAGTGTCTTCAGAGGGAACACTGAAGCTTTCTTT.

A few counts support this clonotype. The chain has TRBV3-1 and TRBJ1-3, with D hard to call. CDR1 and CDR2 from the germline V gene are LGHDT and YNNKEL (reference sequence). The CDR3 length is 15 residues. The germline V and J ends were trimmed by 3 bases and 0 bases, with 9 bases remaining between them. CDR3 nucleotides: TGTGCCAGCAGCCAGGGCCGAGACTCTGGAAACACCATATATTTT. Its protein product is CASSQGRDSGNTIYF.

The V call is TRBV19, the J call TRBJ1-1; D call uncertain. V gave up 9 bases and J gave up 2 bases, with 13 bases separating them. The germline CDR1 and CDR2 sequences are LNHDA and SQIVND (reference sequence). CDR3 length: 13 residues. Here the CDR3 DNA reads TGTGCCAGCAGTGAAAACCTAAACACTGAAGCTTTCTTT. This sequence encodes CASSENLNTEAFF.

This clonotype has a count of ten or more. The rearrangement uses TRBV6-5 and TRBJ1-5; no reliable D call. Looked up from germline, CDR1 is MNHEY and CDR2 is SVGAGI. The ends were cut back, 2 bases at V and 0 bases at J, with 8 bases in the middle. The CDR3 is 15 amino acids. CDR3 DNA: TGTGCCAGCAGTTACGAACGGTATAGCAATCAGCCCCAGCATTTT. It specifies CASSYERYSNQPQHF.

The chain employs TRBV12-3 or TRBV12-4 and TRBJ1-1, with D maybe TRBD1 (6 bases). V was clipped by 5 bases and J by 1 base, with 11 bases between them. The CDR3 covers 14 residues. The CDR3: CASSNKGGNTEAFF. CDR3 sequence (DNA): TGTGCCAGCAGTAATAAGGGGGGGAACACTGAAGCTTTCTTT.

The chain carries TRBV7-6 and TRBJ1-4; 7 positions match TRBD1. The CDR3 sequence is 15 residues long. After removal of 3 bases from V and 5 bases from J, the junction contained 6 bases not matched to a gene. CDR1 and CDR2 (germline): SGHVS, FNYEAQ. The CDR3 here is CASSFRDSLNEKLFF. The CDR3 DNA reads as TGTGCCAGCAGCTTCAGGGACAGTTTGAATGAAAAACTGTTTTTT.

This clonotype showed up many times. This chain connects TRBV6-9 to TRBJ2-7; possibly TRBD2 for D (6 bases). Germline loops: CDR1 MNHGY, CDR2 SVAAGI. This CDR3 spans 14 amino acids. V gave up 3 bases and J gave up 0 bases, with 9 bases separating them. The CDR3 sequence is CASSYDGSSYEQYF. In DNA form, the CDR3 reads TGTGCCAGCAGTTACGACGGGAGCTCCTACGAGCAGTACTTC.

This clonotype occurred many times. V gene TRBV7-2 combines with J gene TRBJ2-2; D may be TRBD1 or TRBD2 (5 bases each). Trimming left V 1 base short and J 4 bases short, with 10 bases between. CDR3 length equals 15 residues. CDR1 and CDR2 (germline): SGHTA, FQGNSA. CDR3 sequence reads: CASSLVPGSTGELFF. The CDR3, as DNA: TGTGCCAGCAGCTTAGTTCCAGGGAGCACCGGGGAGCTGTTTTTT.

Note on this clonotype: This may come from a read error, since a much larger clone is one base off. The rearrangement links TRBV11-2 to TRBJ1-4; D remains ambiguous. The CDR3 consists of 15 residues. Looked up from germline, CDR1 is SGHAT and CDR2 is FQNNGV. CDR3 coding DNA: TGTGCCAGCAGCTTAGTATGGGGAGCTAATGGAAAACTGTTTTTT. It codes for CASSLVWGANGKLFF.

The V and J genes are TRBV30 and TRBJ1-1; TRBD1 aligns across 9 bases. The CDR3 extends over 13 amino acids. V shed 3 bases, J shed 4 bases, and the junction held 3 bases outside the gene matches. In germline, CDR1 is GTSNPN, CDR2 SVGIG (reference sequence). The chain's CDR3 is CAWRMGQGTEAFF. The CDR3 bases are TGTGCCTGGAGGATGGGACAGGGCACTGAAGCTTTCTTT.

This clonotype appeared many times. V is TRBV28 and J is TRBJ1-6; D remains ambiguous. CDR3 length: 16 residues. The germline V and J ends were trimmed by 4 bases and 0 bases, with 10 bases remaining between them. Germline loops: CDR1 MDHEN, CDR2 SYDVKM. CDR3 nucleotide sequence: TGTGCCAGCAGTTCTCGTAGGAGCTCCTATAATTCACCCCTCCACTTT. This gives the protein CASSSRRSSYNSPLHF.

This sequence joins TRBV20-1 and TRBJ1-4, with a tentative D call TRBD1 (5 bases). CDR1 is DFQATT, CDR2 SNEGSKA, per germline (reference sequence). Trimming removed 0 bases from V and 5 bases from J, with 19 bases in between. This CDR3 spans 17 amino acids. The DNA of the CDR3 is TGCAGTGCTAGAGATCTGGGCTGGAGACGGACAAATGAAAAACTGTTTTTT. It codes for CSARDLGWRRTNEKLFF.

The rearrangement uses TRBV12-3 or TRBV12-4 and TRBJ1-5, with TRBD1 identical over 7 bases. This CDR3 has 14 residues. V shed 4 bases and J 6 bases; nucleotides not matched to a gene: 6. The chain's CDR3 is CASSSDRVGQPQHF. The CDR3 coding sequence is TGTGCCAGCAGTTCCGACAGGGTAGGTCAGCCCCAGCATTTT.

This clonotype occurred many times. The gene calls are TRBV6-1 and TRBJ1-2, with TRBD1 as a possible D gene (5 bases). The CDR3 has 15 amino acids. In germline, CDR1 is MNHNS, CDR2 SASEGT. V was shortened by 3 bases and J by 3 bases, with 14 bases between the two germline ends. The CDR3 sequence is CASSDRAEGHYGYTF. The CDR3 DNA sequence: TGTGCCAGCAGTGATCGGGCCGAGGGGCACTATGGCTACACCTTC.

The chain couples TRBV11-2 to TRBJ1-2; D gene ambiguous. CDR1 is SGHAT, CDR2 FQNNGV, per germline. Trimming stripped 0 bases from V and 8 bases from J, with 16 bases between. The CDR3 has 15 amino acids. For the CDR3, the DNA is TGTGCCAGCAGCTTAGATCCCCTTGGGCACCGGGGCTACACCTTC. Protein sequence: CASSLDPLGHRGYTF.

V and J are TRBV28 and TRBJ2-5; D is unresolved. Between the trimmed V and J ends, which lost 3 bases and 1 base, there was a span of 9 bases. The CDR3 consists of 14 residues. CDR1 and CDR2 from the germline V gene are MDHEN and SYDVKM. The CDR3 sequence is CASSFMYSQETQYF. DNA for the CDR3: TGTGCCAGCAGTTTTATGTACAGCCAAGAGACCCAGTACTTC.

The chain recombines TRBV11-2 with TRBJ1-2; no reliable D call. The V gene's germline CDR1 is SGHAT and CDR2 FQNNGV. This CDR3 is built from 13 residues. V was clipped by 5 bases and J by 6 bases, with 13 bases between them. The CDR3 is CASSLEVLDGYTF. The CDR3 bases are TGTGCCAGCAGCCTCGAGGTTTTGGATGGCTACACCTTC.

This clonotype is a singleton in its sample. This clone may be a read error of a much larger clone one base away. The chain employs TRBV28 and TRBJ1-5, with 8 bases that match TRBD1. With the DNA end fitting TRBJ2-3 better, the J assignment may be wrong. The CDR3 sequence is 17 residues long. Per the germline V gene, CDR1 is MDHEN and CDR2 is SYDVKM. CDR3 nucleotides: TGTGCCAGCAGTTTATCGACAGGGGCCAGTAGCAATCAGCCCCAGTATTTT. This encodes CASSLSTGASSNQPQYF.

The V call is TRBV5-1, the J call TRBJ1-4; 8 bases align to TRBD1. Germline V gene lookup returns CDR1 SGHRS and CDR2 YFSETQ. V trimming: 0 bases; J trimming: 7 bases; junction bases outside the gene matches: 5. CDR3 size: 15 residues. CDR3 residues: CASSLARGQAEKLFF. Written as DNA, the CDR3 is TGCGCCAGCAGCTTGGCCAGGGGGCAAGCTGAAAAACTGTTTTTT.